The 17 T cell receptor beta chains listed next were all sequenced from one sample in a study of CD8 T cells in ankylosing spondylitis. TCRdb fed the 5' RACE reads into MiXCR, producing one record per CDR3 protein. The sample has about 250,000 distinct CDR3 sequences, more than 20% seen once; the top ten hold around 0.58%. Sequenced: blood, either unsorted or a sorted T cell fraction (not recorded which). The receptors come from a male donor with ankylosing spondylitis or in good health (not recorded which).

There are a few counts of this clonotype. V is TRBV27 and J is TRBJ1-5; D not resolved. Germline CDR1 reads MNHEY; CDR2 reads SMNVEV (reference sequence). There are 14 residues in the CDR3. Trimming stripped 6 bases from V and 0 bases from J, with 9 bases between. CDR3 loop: CASSSHYSNQPQHF. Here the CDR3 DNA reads TGTGCCAGCAGCTCTCATTATAGCAATCAGCCCCAGCATTTT.

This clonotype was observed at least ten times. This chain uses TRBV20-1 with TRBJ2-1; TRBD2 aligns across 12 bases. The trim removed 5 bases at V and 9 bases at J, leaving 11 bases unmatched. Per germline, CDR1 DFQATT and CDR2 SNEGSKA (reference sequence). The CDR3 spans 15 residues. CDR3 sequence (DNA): TGCAGTGCTCGATACTCTAGCGGGGGGGCCGTTGAGCAGTTCTTC. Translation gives CSARYSSGGAVEQFF.

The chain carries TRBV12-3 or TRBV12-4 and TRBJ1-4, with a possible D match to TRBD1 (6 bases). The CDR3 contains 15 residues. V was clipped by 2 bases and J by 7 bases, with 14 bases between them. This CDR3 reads CASSLKAGGGEKLFF. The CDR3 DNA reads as TGTGCCAGCAGTTTAAAGGCGGGGGGCGGTGAAAAACTGTTTTTT.

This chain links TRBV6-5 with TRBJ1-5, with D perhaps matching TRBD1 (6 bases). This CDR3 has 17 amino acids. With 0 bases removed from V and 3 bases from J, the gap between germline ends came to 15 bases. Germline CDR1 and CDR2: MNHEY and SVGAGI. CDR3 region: CASSYSTGWGYNQPQHF. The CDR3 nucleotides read TGTGCCAGCAGTTACTCGACAGGTTGGGGTTACAATCAGCCCCAGCATTTT.

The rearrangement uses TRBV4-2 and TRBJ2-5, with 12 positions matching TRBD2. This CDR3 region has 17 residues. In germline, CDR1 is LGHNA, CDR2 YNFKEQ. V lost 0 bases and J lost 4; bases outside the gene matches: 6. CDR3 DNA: TGTGCCAGCAGCCAAGATTTTACTAGCGGGGGGCGAGAGACCCAGTACTTC. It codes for CASSQDFTSGGRETQYF.

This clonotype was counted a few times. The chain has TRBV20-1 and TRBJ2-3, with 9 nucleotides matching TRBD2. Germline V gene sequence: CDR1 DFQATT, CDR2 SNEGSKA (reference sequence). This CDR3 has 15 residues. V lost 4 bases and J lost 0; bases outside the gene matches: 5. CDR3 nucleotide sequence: TGCAGTGCTATTCTCCTAGCGGGGAGCACAGATACGCAGTATTTT. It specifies CSAILLAGSTDTQYF.

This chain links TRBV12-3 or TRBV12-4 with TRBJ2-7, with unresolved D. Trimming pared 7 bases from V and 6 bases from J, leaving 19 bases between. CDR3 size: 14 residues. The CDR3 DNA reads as TGTGCCAGCACCCAACGGCGAGGTCCTGGCGAGCAGTACTTC. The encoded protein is CASTQRRGPGEQYF.

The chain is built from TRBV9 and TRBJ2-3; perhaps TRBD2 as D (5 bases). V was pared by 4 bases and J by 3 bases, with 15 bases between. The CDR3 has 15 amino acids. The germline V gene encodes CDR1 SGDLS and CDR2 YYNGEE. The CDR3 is CASSLGRSTTDTQYF. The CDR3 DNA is TGTGCCAGCAGCCTAGGGAGATCCACTACAGATACGCAGTATTTT.

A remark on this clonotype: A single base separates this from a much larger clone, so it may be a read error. The CDR3 DNA reads TGCAGTGCTAGACGGGGACAACTGAGGAATGAGCAGTTCTTC. This codes for CSARRGQLRNEQFF. The chain recombines TRBV20-1 with TRBJ2-1; a possible D gene is TRBD1 (6 bases). V lost 2 bases, J lost 7 bases, and 15 bases lay in between. Germline V gene data show CDR1 as DFQATT and CDR2 as SNEGSKA (reference sequence). CDR3 size: 14 residues.

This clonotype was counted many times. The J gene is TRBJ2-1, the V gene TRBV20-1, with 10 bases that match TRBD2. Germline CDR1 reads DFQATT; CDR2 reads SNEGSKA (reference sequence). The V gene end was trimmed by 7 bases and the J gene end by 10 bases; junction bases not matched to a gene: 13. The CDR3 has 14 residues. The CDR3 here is CSGSGGSTIWEQFF. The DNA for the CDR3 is TGCAGTGGTAGCGGGGGGTCAACCATCTGGGAGCAGTTCTTC.

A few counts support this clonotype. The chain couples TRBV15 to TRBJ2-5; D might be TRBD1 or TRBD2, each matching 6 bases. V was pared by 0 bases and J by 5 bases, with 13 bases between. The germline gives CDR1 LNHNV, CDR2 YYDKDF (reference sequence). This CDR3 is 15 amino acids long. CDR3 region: CATSRDLGGGETQYF. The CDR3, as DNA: TGTGCCACCAGCAGAGATTTGGGGGGCGGGGAGACCCAGTACTTC.

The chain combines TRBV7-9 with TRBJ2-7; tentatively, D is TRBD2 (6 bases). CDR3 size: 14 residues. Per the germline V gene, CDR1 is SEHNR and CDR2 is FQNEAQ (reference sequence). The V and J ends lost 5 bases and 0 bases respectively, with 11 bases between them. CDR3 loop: CASSPGVLSYEQYF. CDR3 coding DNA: TGTGCCAGCAGCCCGGGGGTTCTCTCCTACGAGCAGTACTTC.

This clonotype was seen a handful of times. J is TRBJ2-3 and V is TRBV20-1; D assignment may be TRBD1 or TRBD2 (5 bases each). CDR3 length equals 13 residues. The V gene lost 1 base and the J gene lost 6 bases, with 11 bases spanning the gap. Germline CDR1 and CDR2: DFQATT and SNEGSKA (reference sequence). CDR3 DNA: TGCAGTGCTAGAGGGGGACCCCTCGATACGCAGTATTTT. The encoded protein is CSARGGPLDTQYF.

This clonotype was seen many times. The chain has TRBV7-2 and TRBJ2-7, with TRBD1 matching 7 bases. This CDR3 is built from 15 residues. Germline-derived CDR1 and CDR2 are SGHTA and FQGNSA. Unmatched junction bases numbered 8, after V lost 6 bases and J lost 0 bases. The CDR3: CASRRGQASSYEQYF. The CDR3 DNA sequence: TGTGCCAGCAGACGCGGACAGGCAAGCTCCTACGAGCAGTACTTC. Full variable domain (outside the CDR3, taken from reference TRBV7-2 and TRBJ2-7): GAGVSQSPSNKVTEKGKDVELRCDPISGHTALYWYRQSLGQGLEFLIYFQGNSAPDKSGLPSDRFSAERTGGSVSTLTIQRTQQEDSAVYLCASRRGQASSYEQYFGPGTRLTVT.

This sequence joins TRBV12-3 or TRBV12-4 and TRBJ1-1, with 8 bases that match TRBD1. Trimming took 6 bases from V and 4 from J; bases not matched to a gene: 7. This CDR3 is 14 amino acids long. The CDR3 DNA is TGTGCCAGCAGAACACAGGGGGTTGGCACTGAAGCTTTCTTT. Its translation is CASRTQGVGTEAFF.

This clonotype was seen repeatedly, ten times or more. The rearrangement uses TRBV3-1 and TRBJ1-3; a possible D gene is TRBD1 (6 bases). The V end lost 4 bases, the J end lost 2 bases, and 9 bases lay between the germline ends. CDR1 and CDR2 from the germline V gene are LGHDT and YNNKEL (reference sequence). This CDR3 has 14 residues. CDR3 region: CASSLRGPGNTIYF. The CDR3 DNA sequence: TGTGCCAGCAGCCTCAGGGGCCCTGGAAACACCATATATTTT.

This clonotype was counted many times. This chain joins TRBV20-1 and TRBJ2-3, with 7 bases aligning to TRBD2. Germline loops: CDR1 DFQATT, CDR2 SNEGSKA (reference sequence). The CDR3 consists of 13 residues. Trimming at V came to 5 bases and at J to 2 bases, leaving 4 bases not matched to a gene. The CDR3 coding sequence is TGCAGTGCTGGGGGGGAGATCACAGATACGCAGTATTTT. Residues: CSAGGEITDTQYF.